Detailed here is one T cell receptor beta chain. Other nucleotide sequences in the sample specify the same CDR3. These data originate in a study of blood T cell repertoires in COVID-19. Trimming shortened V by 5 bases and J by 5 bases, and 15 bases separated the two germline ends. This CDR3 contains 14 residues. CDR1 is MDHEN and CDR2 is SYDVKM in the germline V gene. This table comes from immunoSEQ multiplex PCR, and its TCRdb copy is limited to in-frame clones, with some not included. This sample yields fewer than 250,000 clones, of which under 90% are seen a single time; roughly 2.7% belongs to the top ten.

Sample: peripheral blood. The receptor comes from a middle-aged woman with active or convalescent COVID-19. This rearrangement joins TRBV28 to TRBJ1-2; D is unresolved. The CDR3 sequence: CASSLPGVGYGYTF. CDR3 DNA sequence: TGTGCCAGCAGTCTTCCCGGGGTCGGGTATGGCTACACCTTC.